The present TCR beta chain was sequenced within a study of CD8+ T cells in alopecia areata. Study findings and constraints: Mice showed clearer TCR sharing than patients did, a gap that was possibly HLA-related. Clonality was higher in lesional than normal scalp, especially in alopecia totalis/universalis.

Isolated RNA was reverse transcribed into cDNA used as the sequencing template. The table came from immunoSEQ multiplex PCR; TCRdb's copy has only in-frame clones and leaves some out. The sample presents around 18,000 clones, none singletons. Cells pooled from cutaneous lymph nodes were sorted on CD4, CD8alpha, NKG2D, NKG2ACE and other markers. This clone was seen more than once but under ten times. Its antigen remains unknown. Mouse gene names apply. Sequencing ends 4 residues short of the CDR3 end; the germline J gene provides the rest. Germline CDR1 and CDR2: NNHDY and SYVADS. There are 15 residues in the CDR3.

This chain links TRBV13-3 with TRBJ2-5, with 11 bases fitting TRBD2. What was sequenced was CD8+ T cells sorted from a lymph node. This clonotype originated in a C3H/HeJ mouse with alopecia areata. For the strain, the MHC haplotype given is H2-k. CDR3 protein: CASSDQGLGDDTQYF. The covered CDR3 bases are TGTGCCAGCAGTGATCAGGGACTGGGGGATGAC. Together with reference TRBV13-3 and TRBJ2-5, the CDR3 gives the full variable domain: EAAVTQSPRSKVAVTGGKVTLSCHQTNNHDYMYWYRQDTGHGLRLIHYSYVADSTEKGDIPDGYKASRPSQENFSLILELASLSQTAVYFCASSDQGLGDDTQYFGPGTRLLVL.